A selection of T cell receptor beta chains follows, all from one sample in a study of T cell clonotyping in hematopoietic cell transplantation. The data were produced by immunoSEQ multiplex PCR, yet TCRdb's version contains in-frame clones alone and is incomplete. Among 25,000 to 35,000 clones listed, roughly three quarters were seen once. Sequencing used peripheral blood mononuclear cells, obtained before stem cell transplant. The receptors come from a man aged 45-60 years with myelodysplastic syndrome. Some clones in this sample may be carry-over from other donors' samples. Each CDR3 is given with its conserved first and last residue. Fields, in order: J gene, V gene, clone size, D gene, CDR3 DNA, CDR3 protein. The D gene is left open where the match is weak. Clone size is shown for a subset of rows, as once, few, many or a class of expanded clone.

J gene: TRBJ1-2; V gene: TRBV30; clone size: NA; D gene: NA; CDR3 DNA: TGTGCCTGGAGAAAGCTAGGCCAGGGAAAGGGTGGCTACACCTTC; CDR3 protein: CAWRKLGQGKGGYTF
J gene: TRBJ2-3; V gene: TRBV29-1; clone size: NA; D gene: TRBD2; CDR3 DNA: TGCAGCGTGGTTCCAATAGCGGGAGTTGTGGATACGCAGTATTTT; CDR3 protein: CSVVPIAGVVDTQYF
J gene: TRBJ2-7; V gene: TRBV6-6; clone size: NA; D gene: NA; CDR3 DNA: TGTGCCAGCAGTCCCGCGGGACCAAAATCCTACGAGCAGTACTTC; CDR3 protein: CASSPAGPKSYEQYF
J gene: TRBJ1-1; V gene: TRBV29-1; clone size: NA; D gene: TRBD1; CDR3 DNA: TGCAGCGCGCTGGGGGCAGGGGGAGGCCGGGAAGCTTTCTTT; CDR3 protein: CSALGAGGGREAFF
J gene: TRBJ1-5; V gene: TRBV7-9; clone size: NA; D gene: NA; CDR3 DNA: TGTGCCAGCAGCTTATCAAGGAGCAATCAGCCCCAGCATTTT; CDR3 protein: CASSLSRSNQPQHF
J gene: TRBJ1-2; V gene: TRBV6-1; clone size: few; D gene: TRBD1; CDR3 DNA: TGTGCCAGCAGACCCGGGGGACAGGGAGGTGGCTACACCTTC; CDR3 protein: CASRPGGQGGGYTF
J gene: TRBJ1-2; V gene: TRBV2; clone size: NA; D gene: NA; CDR3 DNA: TGTGCCAGCAGTGGAGGATATGGCTACACCTTC; CDR3 protein: CASSGGYGYTF
J gene: TRBJ2-5; V gene: TRBV30; clone size: NA; D gene: TRBD2; CDR3 DNA: TGTGCCTGGAGTCCCGGACTAGCGGGAGGGCGGGTTGAGACCCAGTACTTC; CDR3 protein: CAWSPGLAGGRVETQYF
J gene: TRBJ2-7; V gene: TRBV30; clone size: NA; D gene: TRBD2; CDR3 DNA: TGTGCCTGGAGTTCAGGACTAGGGACCTACGAGCAGTACTTC; CDR3 protein: CAWSSGLGTYEQYF
J gene: TRBJ2-7; V gene: TRBV25-1; clone size: NA; D gene: NA; CDR3 DNA: TGTGCCAGCAGCGTGGACCGCGTCTCCTACGAGCAGTACTTC; CDR3 protein: CASSVDRVSYEQYF
J gene: TRBJ1-1; V gene: TRBV25-1; clone size: NA; D gene: NA; CDR3 DNA: TGTGCCAGCATGGGGGGGGCGGATTCCACTGAAGCTTTCTTT; CDR3 protein: CASMGGADSTEAFF
J gene: TRBJ2-1; V gene: TRBV4-1; clone size: medium-sized; D gene: TRBD1; CDR3 DNA: TGCGCCAGCAGCCAAGATATCCGGGACAGCTACAATGAGCAGTTCTTC; CDR3 protein: CASSQDIRDSYNEQFF
J gene: TRBJ1-1; V gene: TRBV19; clone size: medium-sized; D gene: TRBD1; CDR3 DNA: TGTGCCAGTAGTACAGGGGGACGAGAAGCTTTCTTT; CDR3 protein: CASSTGGREAFF
J gene: TRBJ2-2; V gene: TRBV11-3; clone size: NA; D gene: NA; CDR3 DNA: TGTGCCAGCAGCTTAGGGGATAGGGTGCATAACACCGGGGAGCTGTTTTTT; CDR3 protein: CASSLGDRVHNTGELFF
J gene: TRBJ2-7; V gene: TRBV20-1; clone size: once; D gene: NA; CDR3 DNA: TGCAGTTTCAGGTTCTCCTACGAGCAGTACTTC; CDR3 protein: CSFRFSYEQYF
J gene: TRBJ1-6; V gene: TRBV13; clone size: NA; D gene: TRBD1; CDR3 DNA: TGTGCCAGCAGCGCCCTGACAGGGGATAATTCACCCCTCCACTTT; CDR3 protein: CASSALTGDNSPLHF
J gene: TRBJ2-7; V gene: TRBV9; clone size: NA; D gene: NA; CDR3 DNA: TGTGCCAGCAGCTTAGGGGCTAGCTCCTACGAGCAGTACTTC; CDR3 protein: CASSLGASSYEQYF
J gene: TRBJ1-2; V gene: TRBV2; clone size: NA; D gene: TRBD1; CDR3 DNA: TGTGCCAGCAGTGATTTTGGGCCAGGGGGGACCTATGGCTACACCTTC; CDR3 protein: CASSDFGPGGTYGYTF
J gene: TRBJ2-6; V gene: TRBV28; clone size: NA; D gene: NA; CDR3 DNA: TGTGCCAGCAGTGACAGGATCTTGACACAAAGTCGGGCCAACGTCCTGACTTTC; CDR3 protein: CASSDRILTQSRANVLTF
J gene: TRBJ1-1; V gene: TRBV28; clone size: NA; D gene: NA; CDR3 DNA: TGTGCCAGCAGAAGATTGGGAACAGGGATGCCTTTCTTT; CDR3 protein: CASRRLGTGMPFF
J gene: TRBJ1-1; V gene: TRBV5-1; clone size: once; D gene: TRBD1; CDR3 DNA: TGCGCCAGCAGCGTCTCGGACAGGGCGAGCACTGAAGCTTTCTTT; CDR3 protein: CASSVSDRASTEAFF
J gene: TRBJ2-3; V gene: TRBV4-1; clone size: NA; D gene: NA; CDR3 DNA: TGCGCCAGCAGCCAAGAGCCGGGTAGCACAGATACGCAGTATTTT; CDR3 protein: CASSQEPGSTDTQYF
J gene: TRBJ1-6; V gene: TRBV14; clone size: NA; D gene: NA; CDR3 DNA: TGTGCCAGCAGCCAGTTGGTAGGGAGCTCCTATAATTCACCCCTCCACTTT; CDR3 protein: CASSQLVGSSYNSPLHF
J gene: TRBJ1-5; V gene: TRBV6-1; clone size: NA; D gene: TRBD1; CDR3 DNA: TGTGCCAGCAGTGTAACAGGGGTGGGTCAGCCCCAGCATTTT; CDR3 protein: CASSVTGVGQPQHF
J gene: TRBJ2-5; V gene: TRBV10-1; clone size: NA; D gene: TRBD2; CDR3 DNA: TGCGCCAGCAGTGAGTCTGCTAGCGGGAGGAAAGAGACCCAGTACTTC; CDR3 protein: CASSESASGRKETQYF
J gene: TRBJ2-1; V gene: TRBV6-5; clone size: NA; D gene: NA; CDR3 DNA: TGTGCCAGCAGCTCCGGGACCTACAGTGAGCAGTTCTTC; CDR3 protein: CASSSGTYSEQFF
J gene: TRBJ1-5; V gene: TRBV6-5; clone size: medium-sized; D gene: NA; CDR3 DNA: TGTGCCAGCAGTTTAGCCAGGGTCAATCAGCCCCAGCATTTT; CDR3 protein: CASSLARVNQPQHF
J gene: TRBJ2-5; V gene: TRBV28; clone size: few; D gene: NA; CDR3 DNA: TGTGCCAGCAGTTTACCCTTGGGTGGGGAGACCCAGTACTTC; CDR3 protein: CASSLPLGGETQYF
J gene: TRBJ2-7; V gene: TRBV25-1; clone size: few; D gene: TRBD1; CDR3 DNA: TGTGCCAGCAGTGGGGACAGAGCCTACGAGCAGTACTTC; CDR3 protein: CASSGDRAYEQYF
J gene: TRBJ1-2; V gene: TRBV7-3; clone size: NA; D gene: NA; CDR3 DNA: TGTGCCAGCAGCCTCGATGGGACCGGCTTCCGAGGCTACACCTTC; CDR3 protein: CASSLDGTGFRGYTF
J gene: TRBJ2-7; V gene: TRBV4-2; clone size: NA; D gene: NA; CDR3 DNA: TGTGCCAGCAGCCAACATGGGTTTACCTACGAGCAGTACTTC; CDR3 protein: CASSQHGFTYEQYF